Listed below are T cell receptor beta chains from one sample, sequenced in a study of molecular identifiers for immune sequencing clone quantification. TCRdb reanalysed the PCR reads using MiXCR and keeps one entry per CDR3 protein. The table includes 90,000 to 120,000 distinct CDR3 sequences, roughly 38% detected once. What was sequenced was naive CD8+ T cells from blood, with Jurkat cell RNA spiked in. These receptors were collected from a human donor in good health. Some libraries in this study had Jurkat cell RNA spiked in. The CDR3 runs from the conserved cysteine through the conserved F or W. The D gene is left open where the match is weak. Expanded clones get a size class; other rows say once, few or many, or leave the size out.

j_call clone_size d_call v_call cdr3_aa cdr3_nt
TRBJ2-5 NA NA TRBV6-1 CAKTAAQEPQYF TGTGCCAAAACAGCGGCGCAAGAGCCCCAGTACTTC
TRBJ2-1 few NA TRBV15 CATSPRQVNNEQFF TGTGCCACCAGTCCACGACAGGTGAACAATGAGCAGTTCTTC
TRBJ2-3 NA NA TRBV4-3 CASSRREGYGDTQYF TGCGCCAGCAGCCGCCGAGAGGGCTACGGAGATACGCAGTATTTT
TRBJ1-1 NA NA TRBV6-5 CASSYSGGAFALNTEAFF TGTGCCAGCAGTTACTCTGGCGGGGCCTTCGCCCTAAACACTGAAGCTTTCTTT
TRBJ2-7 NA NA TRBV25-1 CASSPSGLYRGEPYF TGTGCCAGCAGCCCCTCGGGACTATACAGGGGCGAGCCGTACTTC
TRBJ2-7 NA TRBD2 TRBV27 CASSDSGGVYEQYF TGTGCCAGCTCCGATAGCGGGGGTGTCTACGAGCAGTACTTC
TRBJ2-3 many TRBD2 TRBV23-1 CASSQSPGLAGYTDTQYF TGCGCCAGCAGTCAATCCCCCGGACTAGCGGGGTACACAGATACGCAGTATTTT
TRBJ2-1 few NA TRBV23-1 CASSQSERRVRGNEQFF TGCGCCAGCAGTCAATCGGAGCGCAGGGTGAGGGGCAATGAGCAGTTCTTC
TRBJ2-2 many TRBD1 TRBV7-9 CASLTGLNTGELFF TGTGCCAGCCTGACAGGGCTGAACACCGGGGAGCTGTTTTTT
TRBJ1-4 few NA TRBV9 CASSAQSRGGNEKLFF TGTGCCAGCAGCGCCCAGAGCCGGGGTGGTAATGAAAAACTGTTTTTT
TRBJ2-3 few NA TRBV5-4 CASSGPPGDTQYF TGTGCCAGCAGCGGCCCCCCGGGAGATACGCAGTATTTT
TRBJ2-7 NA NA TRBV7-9 CASSFGGKGEQYF TGTGCCAGCAGCTTTGGCGGGAAAGGGGAGCAGTACTTC
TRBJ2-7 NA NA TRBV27 CASSFPEQYF TGTGCCAGCAGTTTTCCCGAGCAGTACTTC
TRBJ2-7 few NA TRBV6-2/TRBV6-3 CASSPNSLEQYF TGTGCCAGCAGTCCCAACAGTCTCGAGCAGTACTTC
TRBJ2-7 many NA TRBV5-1 CASRFLGPTYEQYF TGCGCCAGCAGATTTTTAGGACCGACCTACGAGCAGTACTTC
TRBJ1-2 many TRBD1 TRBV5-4 CASRGQGAGGYTF TGTGCCAGCAGAGGACAGGGGGCAGGTGGCTACACCTTC
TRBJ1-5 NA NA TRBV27 CASSLTGTWPQHF TGTGCCAGCAGTTTAACGGGTACTTGGCCCCAGCATTTT
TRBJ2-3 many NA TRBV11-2 CASSSTTDTQYF TGTGCCAGCAGCTCCACCACAGATACGCAGTATTTT
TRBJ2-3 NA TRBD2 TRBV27 CASSSSGRIDTQYF TGTGCCAGCAGTTCTAGCGGGAGAATCGATACGCAGTATTTT
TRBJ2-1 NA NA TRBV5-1 CASSLTDSYEQFF TGCGCCAGCAGCTTGACAGATTCCTACGAGCAGTTCTTC
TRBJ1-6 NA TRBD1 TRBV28 CASSPEGARLGNSPLHF TGTGCCAGCAGTCCCGAGGGGGCGAGGTTGGGTAATTCACCCCTCCACTTT
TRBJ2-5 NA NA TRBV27 CASSFEGDDQETQYF TGTGCCAGCAGTTTCGAAGGGGATGATCAAGAGACCCAGTACTTC
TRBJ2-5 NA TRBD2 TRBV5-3 CASSLVAGGQETQDF TGTGCCAGCAGCTTGGTTGCGGGAGGCCAAGAGACCCAGGACTTC
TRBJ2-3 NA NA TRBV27 CASSFRRNTNVTQYF TGTGCCAGCAGTTTCCGACGGAACACAAACGTTACGCAGTATTTT
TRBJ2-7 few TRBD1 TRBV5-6 CASSLGTDRYEQYF TGTGCCAGCAGTCTTGGGACAGACCGGTACGAGCAGTACTTC
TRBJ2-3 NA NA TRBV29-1 CSAGDFSRTDTQYF TGCAGCGCCGGGGACTTTTCACGCACAGATACGCAGTATTTT
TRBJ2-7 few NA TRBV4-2 CASSPQQGSHEQYF TGTGCCAGCAGCCCCCAGCAGGGGAGCCACGAGCAGTACTTC
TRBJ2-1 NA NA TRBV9 CASSPQGKNEQFF TGCGCCAGCAGCCCCCAGGGTAAGAATGAGCAGTTCTTC
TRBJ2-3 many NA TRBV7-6 CASSLVPDGGTDTQYF TGTGCCAGCAGCTTAGTACCGGACGGTGGCACAGATACGCAGTATTTT
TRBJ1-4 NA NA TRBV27 CASSLESGRHEKLFF TGTGCCAGCAGTTTAGAGTCCGGACGCCACGAAAAACTGTTTTTT
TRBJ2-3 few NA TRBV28 CASSPGSVGGHGTQYF TGTGCCAGCAGCCCCGGGTCTGTCGGGGGGCACGGTACGCAGTATTTT
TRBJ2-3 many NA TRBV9 CASSEGGLQYF TGTGCCAGCAGCGAGGGGGGCCTTCAGTATTTT
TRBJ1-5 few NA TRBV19 CASSIDPGPRNQPQHF TGTGCCAGTAGTATAGATCCGGGGCCCCGGAATCAGCCCCAGCATTTT
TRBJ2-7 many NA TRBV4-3 CASSQDHPGAKEQYF TGCGCCAGCAGCCAAGATCACCCGGGAGCTAAAGAGCAGTACTTC
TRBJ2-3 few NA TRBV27 CASSLSHPDTQYF TGTGCCAGCAGTTTATCCCATCCAGATACGCAGTATTTT
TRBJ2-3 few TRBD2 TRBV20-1 CMPTESGRAFTDTQYF TGCATGCCCACTGAAAGCGGGAGGGCCTTCACAGATACGCAGTATTTT
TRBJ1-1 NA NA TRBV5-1 CASGRQNTEAFF TGCGCCAGCGGGAGACAGAACACTGAAGCTTTCTTT